These T cell receptor beta chains were read from a single sample in a study of blood T cell repertoires in COVID-19. Repertoires were generated with immunoSEQ multiplex PCR, while TCRdb's copy carries only in-frame clones and drops some. The sample yields 140,000 to 150,000 clones, 85% seen once. Sequenced: PBMCs or T cells enriched from blood (not recorded which). These receptors were collected from a woman aged 40 to 49 who had recovered from COVID-19. Each CDR3 is given with its conserved first and last residue. D genes are given only for firm matches. A clone size is listed for some rows: how often the clone was seen (once, few, many), or a class if it is expanded.

NA,NA,TRBJ1-2,TRBV6-2/TRBV6-3,CASSYPGEEEDGYTF,TGTGCCAGCAGTTACCCGGGGGAGGAAGAGGATGGCTACACCTTC
NA,NA,TRBJ2-5,TRBV15,CATSRGTHQETQYF,TGTGCCACCAGCAGGGGGACTCATCAAGAGACCCAGTACTTC
TRBD1,NA,TRBJ1-6,TRBV5-6,CASSWGTGSYNSPLHF,TGTGCCAGCAGCTGGGGGACAGGCTCCTATAATTCACCCCTCCACTTT
NA,few,TRBJ1-5,TRBV21-1,CASDNPGAAQDQPQHF,TGTGCCAGCGATAACCCAGGGGCGGCCCAGGATCAGCCCCAGCATTTT
NA,once,TRBJ2-5,TRBV13,CASSSREGGETQYF,TGTGCCAGCAGCAGTCGAGAAGGGGGAGAGACCCAGTACTTC
TRBD2,NA,TRBJ2-7,TRBV3-1/TRBV3-2,CASSRSLAGDSYEQYF,TGTGCCAGCAGCCGGAGTCTAGCGGGAGATTCTTACGAGCAGTACTTC
NA,few,TRBJ1-1,TRBV4-2,CASRPGNTEAFF,TGTGCCAGCAGGCCGGGAAACACTGAAGCTTTCTTT
NA,few,TRBJ1-6,TRBV11-2,CASSLEQGSPLHF,TGTGCCAGCAGCTTAGAACAGGGATCACCCCTCCACTTT
NA,NA,TRBJ2-7,TRBV30,CAWSLGGEQYF,TGTGCCTGGAGTTTGGGAGGCGAGCAGTACTTC
NA,NA,TRBJ2-1,TRBV14,CASRLQEYGEQFF,TGTGCCAGCAGACTCCAGGAATACGGTGAGCAGTTCTTC
TRBD1,NA,TRBJ2-7,TRBV10-3,CAISEPGQGRTYEQYF,TGTGCCATCAGTGAGCCTGGACAGGGGCGAACCTACGAGCAGTACTTC
TRBD1,NA,TRBJ1-6,TRBV2,CASYPRGQDNSPLHF,TGTGCCAGTTACCCGCGGGGACAGGATAATTCACCCCTCCACTTT
TRBD2,NA,TRBJ2-2,TRBV5-1,CASSLGGAGLAGVGELFF,TGCGCCAGCAGCTTGGGGGGTGCGGGACTAGCGGGAGTCGGGGAGCTGTTTTTT
NA,NA,TRBJ1-5,TRBV6-5,CASSLRGDGQPQHF,TGTGCCAGCAGTTTACGGGGAGATGGTCAGCCCCAGCATTTT
TRBD2,NA,TRBJ2-1,TRBV9,CASSVAGAGYNEQFF,TGTGCCAGCAGCGTAGCGGGAGCGGGGTACAATGAGCAGTTCTTC
TRBD2,NA,TRBJ2-2,TRBV20-1,CSASPRTSPLRELFF,TGCAGTGCTAGTCCCCGGACTAGCCCATTGAGGGAGCTGTTTTTT
NA,NA,TRBJ1-1,TRBV18,CASSPRGQGKNTEAFF,TGTGCCAGCTCACCACGAGGGCAGGGGAAGAACACTGAAGCTTTCTTT
TRBD2,NA,TRBJ2-3,TRBV28,CASNWAGLADTDTQYF,TGTGCCAGCAATTGGGCTGGACTAGCGGACACAGATACGCAGTATTTT
NA,NA,TRBJ1-4,TRBV28,CASSMVGAYNEKLFF,TGTGCCAGCAGTATGGTGGGGGCGTATAATGAAAAACTGTTTTTT
NA,NA,TRBJ1-1,TRBV2,CASISLNTEAFF,TGTGCCAGCATAAGCCTGAACACTGAAGCTTTCTTT
TRBD2,NA,TRBJ2-7,TRBV6-5,CASSYSTSGSTEQYF,TGTGCCAGCAGTTACTCGACTAGCGGGAGCACCGAGCAGTACTTC
NA,NA,TRBJ1-4,TRBV6-5,CASSYSYSGGEKLFF,TGTGCCAGCAGTTACTCGTACTCGGGTGGCGAAAAACTGTTTTTT
NA,NA,TRBJ2-3,TRBV5-4,CASSRPTGGSTDTQYF,TGTGCCAGCAGCCGACCGACGGGGGGCAGCACAGATACGCAGTATTTT
NA,NA,TRBJ1-1,TRBV4-1,CASSQVTEPNTEAFF,TGCGCCAGCAGCCAAGTAACGGAGCCGAACACTGAAGCTTTCTTT
TRBD1,NA,TRBJ2-2,TRBV13,CASSLVGQGIGELFF,TGTGCCAGCAGCTTAGTGGGACAGGGCATCGGGGAGCTGTTTTTT
TRBD2,NA,TRBJ2-7,TRBV7-8,CASSLKFLAGGLWENEQYF,TGTGCCAGCAGCTTAAAGTTCCTAGCGGGAGGGCTTTGGGAAAACGAGCAGTACTTC
TRBD1,NA,TRBJ2-2,TRBV18,CASSPDRVGANTGELFF,TGTGCCAGCTCCCCCGACAGGGTCGGCGCGAACACCGGGGAGCTGTTTTTT
NA,NA,TRBJ1-5,TRBV7-8,CASTTGQNNQPQHF,TGTGCCAGCACCACTGGACAGAACAATCAGCCCCAGCATTTT
NA,NA,TRBJ1-4,TRBV13,CASTSGIHQGKLFF,TGTGCCAGCACATCGGGGATCCATCAAGGAAAACTGTTTTTT
NA,NA,TRBJ2-5,TRBV7-8,CASSPQALQETQETQYF,TGTGCCAGCAGCCCACAGGCCCTACAGGAGACCCAAGAGACCCAGTACTTC
NA,NA,TRBJ1-5,TRBV3-1/TRBV3-2,CASSQDRGNQPQHF,TGTGCCAGCAGCCAAGACAGGGGTAATCAGCCCCAGCATTTT
TRBD1,NA,TRBJ1-1,TRBV5-1,CASSSGQGAWVNTEAFF,TGCGCCAGCAGCTCCGGACAGGGGGCTTGGGTGAACACTGAAGCTTTCTTT
TRBD2,NA,TRBJ2-1,TRBV4-1,CASSRNLGTSGNNEQFF,TGCGCCAGCAGCCGAAATCTCGGGACTAGCGGGAACAATGAGCAGTTCTTC
TRBD2,NA,TRBJ2-5,TRBV7-9,CASSPKTSGRGGHLRTQYF,TGTGCCAGCAGCCCGAAGACGAGCGGGAGGGGAGGCCATCTACGGACCCAGTACTTC
NA,NA,TRBJ1-1,TRBV9,CASSVGAGTEAFF,TGTGCCAGCAGCGTAGGCGCCGGCACTGAAGCTTTCTTT
TRBD1,NA,TRBJ1-1,TRBV12-3/TRBV12-4,CASSPGQEAFF,TGTGCCAGCAGTCCGGGACAGGAAGCTTTCTTT
NA,NA,TRBJ1-5,TRBV19,CASSFGGLPTEPQHF,TGTGCCAGTAGTTTTGGAGGATTACCTACAGAGCCCCAGCATTTT
NA,NA,TRBJ1-2,TRBV27,CASSFTGSDGYTF,TGTGCCAGCAGTTTCACAGGGTCTGATGGCTACACCTTC
TRBD1,NA,TRBJ1-1,TRBV29-1,CSVGTGGVAFF,TGCAGCGTTGGGACAGGAGGTGTAGCTTTCTTT
TRBD2,NA,TRBJ2-1,TRBV6-4,CASSDSKSSGRDNEQFF,TGTGCCAGCAGTGACTCTAAGTCTAGCGGGAGGGACAATGAGCAGTTCTTC
TRBD2,NA,TRBJ2-7,TRBV4-1,CASSLSGGGPYEQYF,TGCGCCAGCAGCCTAAGCGGGGGAGGACCCTACGAGCAGTACTTC
NA,NA,TRBJ1-2,TRBV2,CASREDRLGGYTF,TGTGCCAGCAGGGAAGACAGGCTGGGTGGCTACACCTTC
TRBD1,NA,TRBJ2-6,TRBV15,CATSRDQGAYSGANVLTF,TGTGCCACCAGCAGAGACCAGGGGGCCTACTCTGGGGCCAACGTCCTGACTTTC
NA,NA,TRBJ2-1,TRBV24-1,CATSDSSPNEQFF,TGTGCCACCAGTGATTCGTCCCCCAATGAGCAGTTCTTC
NA,NA,TRBJ1-2,TRBV19,CASGQSADPKIYGYTF,TGTGCCAGTGGGCAGTCGGCCGATCCCAAAATCTATGGCTACACCTTC
TRBD1,NA,TRBJ2-2,TRBV18,CASSPAQGAAGELFF,TGTGCCAGCTCCCCCGCACAGGGGGCTGCCGGGGAGCTGTTTTTT
NA,NA,TRBJ2-1,TRBV18,CASSPRTAGDEQFF,TGTGCCAGCTCACCGAGGACGGCCGGGGATGAGCAGTTCTTC
NA,NA,TRBJ1-2,TRBV4-2,CASSQILTVLESHGYTF,TGTGCCAGCAGCCAAATCCTAACCGTCCTGGAGTCTCATGGCTACACCTTC
TRBD2,NA,TRBJ2-7,TRBV15,CATSRELAGSLEQYF,TGTGCCACCAGCAGAGAACTAGCGGGCTCTTTAGAGCAGTACTTC